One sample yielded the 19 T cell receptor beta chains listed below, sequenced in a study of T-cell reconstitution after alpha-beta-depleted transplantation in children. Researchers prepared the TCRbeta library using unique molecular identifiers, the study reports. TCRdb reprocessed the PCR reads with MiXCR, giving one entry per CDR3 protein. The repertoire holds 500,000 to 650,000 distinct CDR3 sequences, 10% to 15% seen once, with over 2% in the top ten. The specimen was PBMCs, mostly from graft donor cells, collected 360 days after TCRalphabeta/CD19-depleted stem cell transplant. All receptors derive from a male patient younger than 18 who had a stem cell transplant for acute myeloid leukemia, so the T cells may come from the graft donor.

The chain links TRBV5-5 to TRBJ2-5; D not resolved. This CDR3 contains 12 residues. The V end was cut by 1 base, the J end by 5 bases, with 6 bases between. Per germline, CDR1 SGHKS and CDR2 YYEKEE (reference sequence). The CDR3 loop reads CASSLSVETQYF. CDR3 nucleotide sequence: TGTGCCAGCAGCTTGTCGGTGGAGACCCAGTACTTC. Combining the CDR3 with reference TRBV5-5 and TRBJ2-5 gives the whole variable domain DAGVTQSPTHLIKTRGQQVTLRCSPISGHKSVSWYQQVLGQGPQFIFQYYEKEERGRGNFPDRFSARQFPNYSSELNVNALLLGDSALYLCASSLSVETQYFGPGTRLLVL.

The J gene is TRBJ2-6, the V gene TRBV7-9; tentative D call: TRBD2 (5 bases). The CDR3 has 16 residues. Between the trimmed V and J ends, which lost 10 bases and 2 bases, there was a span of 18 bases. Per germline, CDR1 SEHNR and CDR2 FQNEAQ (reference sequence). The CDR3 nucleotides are TGTGCCACCAACCCTGAGGGCGCAACTGGGGCCAACGTCCTGACTTTC. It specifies CATNPEGATGANVLTF.

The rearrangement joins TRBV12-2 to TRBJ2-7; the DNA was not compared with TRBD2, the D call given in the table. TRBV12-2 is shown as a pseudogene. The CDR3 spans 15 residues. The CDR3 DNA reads TGTGCAAGTCGCTTACCGGGACTAGCGATTCACGAGCAGTACTTC. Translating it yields CASRLPGLAIHEQYF.

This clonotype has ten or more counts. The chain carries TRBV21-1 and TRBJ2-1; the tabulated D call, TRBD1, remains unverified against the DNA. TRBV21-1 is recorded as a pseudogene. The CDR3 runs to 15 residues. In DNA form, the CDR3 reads TGTGCCAGCAGCAATCCGGGACAGTCCTACAATGAGCAGTTCTTC. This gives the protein CASSNPGQSYNEQFF.

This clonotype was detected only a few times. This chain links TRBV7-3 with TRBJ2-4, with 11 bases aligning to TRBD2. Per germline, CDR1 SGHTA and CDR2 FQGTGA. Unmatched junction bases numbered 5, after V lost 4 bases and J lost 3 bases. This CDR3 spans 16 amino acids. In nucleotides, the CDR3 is TGTGCCAGCAGCTCACTAGCGGGAGAAGACAAAAACATTCAGTACTTC. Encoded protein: CASSSLAGEDKNIQYF. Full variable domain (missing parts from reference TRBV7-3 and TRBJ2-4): GAGVSQTPSNKVTEKGKYVELRCDPISGHTALYWYRQSLGQGPEFLIYFQGTGAADDSGLPNDRFFAVRPEGSVSTLKIQRTERGDSAVYLCASSSLAGEDKNIQYFGAGTRLSVL.

The chain's CDR3 is CASSLANNEQFF. CDR3 nucleotide sequence: TGTGCCAGCAGCTTAGCGAACAATGAGCAGTTCTTC. The chain is built from TRBV7-9 and TRBJ2-1, with unresolved D. This CDR3 comprises 12 residues. V was trimmed by 0 bases and J by 5 bases, leaving 2 bases between them. Germline V gene lookup returns CDR1 SEHNR and CDR2 FQNEAQ (reference sequence).

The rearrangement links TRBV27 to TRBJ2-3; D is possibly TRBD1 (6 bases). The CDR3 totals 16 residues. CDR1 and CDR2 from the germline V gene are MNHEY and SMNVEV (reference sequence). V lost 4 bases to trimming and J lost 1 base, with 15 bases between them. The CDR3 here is CASSYAGDRRTDTQYF. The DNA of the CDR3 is TGTGCCAGCAGTTATGCAGGGGATAGGCGCACAGATACGCAGTATTTT.

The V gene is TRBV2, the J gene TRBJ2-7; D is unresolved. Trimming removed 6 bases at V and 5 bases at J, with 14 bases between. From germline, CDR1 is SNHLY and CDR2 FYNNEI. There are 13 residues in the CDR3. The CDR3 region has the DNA TGTGCCAGCAGCCGGAAACGATGGGACGAGCAGTACTTC. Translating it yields CASSRKRWDEQYF.

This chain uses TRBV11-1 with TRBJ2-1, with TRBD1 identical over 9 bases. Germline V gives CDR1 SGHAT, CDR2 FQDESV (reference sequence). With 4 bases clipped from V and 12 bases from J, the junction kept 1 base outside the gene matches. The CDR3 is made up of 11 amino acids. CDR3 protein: CASSSDRGQFF. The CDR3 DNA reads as TGTGCCAGCAGCTCGGACAGGGGGCAGTTCTTC.

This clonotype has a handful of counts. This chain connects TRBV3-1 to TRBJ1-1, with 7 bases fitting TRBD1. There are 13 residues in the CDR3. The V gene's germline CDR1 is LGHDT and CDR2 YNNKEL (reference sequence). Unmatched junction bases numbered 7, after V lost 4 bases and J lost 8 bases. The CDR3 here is CASSLPPGQEAFF. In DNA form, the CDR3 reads TGTGCCAGCAGCCTACCGCCGGGACAGGAAGCTTTCTTT.

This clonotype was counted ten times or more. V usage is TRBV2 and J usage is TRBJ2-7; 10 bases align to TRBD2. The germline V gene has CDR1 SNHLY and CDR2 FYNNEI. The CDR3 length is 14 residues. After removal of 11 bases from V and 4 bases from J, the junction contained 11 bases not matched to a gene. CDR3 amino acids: CAVPSGRGGYEQYF. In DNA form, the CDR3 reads TGTGCCGTCCCCAGCGGGAGGGGCGGTTACGAGCAGTACTTC. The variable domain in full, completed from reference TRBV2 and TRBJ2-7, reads EPEVTQTPSHQVTQMGQEVILRCVPISNHLYFYWYRQILGQKVEFLVSFYNNEISEKSEIFDDQFSVERPDGSNFTLKIRSTKLEDSAMYFCAVPSGRGGYEQYFGPGTRLTVT.

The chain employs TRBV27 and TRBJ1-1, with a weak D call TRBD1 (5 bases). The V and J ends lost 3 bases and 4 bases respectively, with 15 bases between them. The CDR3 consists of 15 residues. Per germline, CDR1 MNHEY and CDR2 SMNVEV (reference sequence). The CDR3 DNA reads TGTGCCAGCAGTTTGGTCGGGGGGGTAAGCACTGAAGCTTTCTTT. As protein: CASSLVGGVSTEAFF.

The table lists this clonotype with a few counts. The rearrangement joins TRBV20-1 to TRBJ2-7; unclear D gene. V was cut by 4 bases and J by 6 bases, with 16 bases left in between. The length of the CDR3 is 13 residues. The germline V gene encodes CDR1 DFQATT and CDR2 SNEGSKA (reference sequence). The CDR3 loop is CSATRTSLREQYF. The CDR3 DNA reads TGCAGTGCTACCCGGACCTCGTTGCGCGAGCAGTACTTC.

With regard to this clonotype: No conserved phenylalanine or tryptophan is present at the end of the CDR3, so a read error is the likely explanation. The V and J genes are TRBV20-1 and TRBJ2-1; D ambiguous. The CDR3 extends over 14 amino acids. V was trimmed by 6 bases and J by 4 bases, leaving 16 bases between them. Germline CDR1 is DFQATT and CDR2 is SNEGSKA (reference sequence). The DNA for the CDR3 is TGCAGTGCGGATCGGGCTACCACTTACAATGAGCAGTTCTGC. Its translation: CSADRATTYNEQFC.

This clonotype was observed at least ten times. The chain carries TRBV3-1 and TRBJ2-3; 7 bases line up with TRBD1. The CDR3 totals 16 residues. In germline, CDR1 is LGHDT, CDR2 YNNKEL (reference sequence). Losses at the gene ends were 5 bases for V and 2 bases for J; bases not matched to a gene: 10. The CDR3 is CASSRTTGLLTDTQYF. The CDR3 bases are TGTGCCAGCAGCAGAACGACAGGGTTACTCACAGATACGCAGTATTTT.

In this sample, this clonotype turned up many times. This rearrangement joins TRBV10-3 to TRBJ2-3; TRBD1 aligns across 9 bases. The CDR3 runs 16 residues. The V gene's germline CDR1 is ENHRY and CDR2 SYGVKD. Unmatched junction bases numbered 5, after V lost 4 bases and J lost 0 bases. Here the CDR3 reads CAISGEDRGSTDTQYF. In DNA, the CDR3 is TGTGCCATCAGTGGAGAGGACAGGGGAAGCACAGATACGCAGTATTTT.

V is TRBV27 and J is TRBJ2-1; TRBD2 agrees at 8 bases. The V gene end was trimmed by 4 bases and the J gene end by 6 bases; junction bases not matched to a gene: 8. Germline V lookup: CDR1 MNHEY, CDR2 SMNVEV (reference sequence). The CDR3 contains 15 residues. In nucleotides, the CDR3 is TGTGCCAGCAGTTGTTGGCGGGAGGATTGCAATGAGCAGTTCTTC. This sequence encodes CASSCWREDCNEQFF.

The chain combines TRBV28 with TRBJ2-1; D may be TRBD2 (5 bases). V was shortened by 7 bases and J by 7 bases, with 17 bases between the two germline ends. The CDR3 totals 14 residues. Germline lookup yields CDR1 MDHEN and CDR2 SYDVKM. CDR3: CASTAAYGKNEQFF. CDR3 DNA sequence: TGTGCCAGCACCGCGGCGTACGGGAAGAATGAGCAGTTCTTC.

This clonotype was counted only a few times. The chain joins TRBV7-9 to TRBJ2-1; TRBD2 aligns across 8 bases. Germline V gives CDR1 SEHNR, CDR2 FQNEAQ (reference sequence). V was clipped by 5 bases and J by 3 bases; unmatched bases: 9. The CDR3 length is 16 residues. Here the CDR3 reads CASSQTGTRGYNEQFF. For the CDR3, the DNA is TGTGCCAGCAGCCAGACCGGGACTAGGGGCTACAATGAGCAGTTCTTC.